These 2 T cell receptor beta chains were all obtained from the same sample, sequenced in a study of read filtering for tumor transcriptome and immune sequencing. From roughly 390 ng of RNA, a library with molecular barcoded alpha/delta and beta/gamma adaptors was made. Using its own MiXCR run on the reads, TCRdb lists one record per CDR3 protein. This table has 37,000 or so distinct CDR3 sequences, approximately 15% appearing once. The sequencing sample was made of a population of CD138-negative cells sorted from bone marrow. The receptors originated from a donor at least 40 years old with multiple myeloma.

This clonotype was found many times. The genes are TRBV19 and TRBJ2-6; D gene uncertain. The CDR3 consists of 16 residues. V lost 4 bases and J 2 bases, leaving 12 bases between the germline ends. The germline CDR1 and CDR2 sequences are LNHDA and SQIVND (reference sequence). This CDR3 is CASSTLLSPGANVLTF. CDR3 bases: TGTGCCAGTAGTACGCTGTTGAGTCCTGGGGCCAACGTCCTGACTTTC.

This clonotype was observed many times. The rearrangement links TRBV28 to TRBJ1-1, with D possibly being TRBD1 (5 bases). From germline, CDR1 is MDHEN and CDR2 SYDVKM. V was pared by 8 bases and J by 4 bases, with 14 bases between. This CDR3 contains 13 residues. The CDR3 region has the DNA TGTGCCAGCCTGGGGACTTCCACCACTGAAGCTTTCTTT. Protein sequence: CASLGTSTTEAFF.